Listed below are T cell receptor beta chains from one sample, sequenced in a study of blood T cell repertoires in COVID-19. TCRdb's table, derived via immunoSEQ multiplex PCR, lists solely in-frame clones and lacks some. The sample records 400,000 to 550,000 clones, 87% being singletons. Sequencing was performed on PBMCs or T cells enriched from blood (not recorded which). The receptors shown here come from a woman under 30 with acute COVID-19. CDR3s include the opening cysteine and the closing phenylalanine or tryptophan. D genes are given only for firm matches. Not every row has a clone size; where given, it reads once, few, many or a size class.

>TRBV10-2|.|TRBJ2-3|TRBD2
CASSVLAGTDTQYF
TGCGCCAGCAGTGTTCTAGCGGGCACAGATACGCAGTATTTT
>TRBV6-5|few|TRBJ2-7|TRBD1
CASSYSTGNSYEQYF
TGTGCCAGCAGTTACTCGACAGGGAACTCCTACGAGCAGTACTTC
>TRBV27|.|TRBJ2-3|TRBD2
CASSLLASGGFNTQYF
TGTGCCAGCAGTTTATTGGCTAGCGGGGGTTTTAATACGCAGTATTTT
>TRBV28|.|TRBJ1-6|.
CASSLTGSGNSPLHF
TGTGCCAGCAGTTTAACAGGGTCGGGTAATTCACCCCTCCACTTT
>TRBV6-5|.|TRBJ2-1|TRBD1
CASSYYRGDEQFF
TGTGCCAGCAGTTACTACAGGGGCGATGAGCAGTTCTTC
>TRBV28|.|TRBJ1-5|.
CASRTDLSFNSNQPQHF
TGTGCCAGCAGGACAGATCTTTCCTTTAATAGCAATCAGCCCCAGCATTTT
>TRBV27|.|TRBJ2-7|TRBD1
CASSSYRGTGGYEQYF
TGTGCCAGCAGTTCATATCGGGGGACAGGGGGTTACGAGCAGTACTTC
>TRBV7-9|once|TRBJ1-2|TRBD1
CASSSPGQARGYTF
TGTGCCAGCAGCTCACCCGGACAGGCTAGGGGCTACACCTTC
>TRBV7-2|.|TRBJ1-2|TRBD1
CASSLDSAGGYGYTF
TGTGCCAGCAGCTTAGATTCGGCAGGGGGCTATGGCTACACCTTC
>TRBV5-6|few|TRBJ1-6|TRBD1
CASSRVRGTGTSPLHF
TGTGCCAGCAGCAGGGTACGCGGGACAGGGACTTCACCCCTCCACTTT
>TRBV24-1|.|TRBJ1-1|TRBD1
CATREGQANTEAFF
TGTGCCACCAGAGAGGGACAGGCAAACACTGAAGCTTTCTTT
>TRBV6-5|.|TRBJ2-7|TRBD1
CASSPYGTDYEQYF
TGTGCCAGCAGCCCATACGGGACAGACTACGAGCAGTACTTC
>TRBV19|.|TRBJ1-2|.
CASSIRVSYGYTF
TGTGCCAGTAGTATACGGGTCTCGTATGGCTACACCTTC
>TRBV1|.|TRBJ2-4|.
CTSRPGIWVAKNIQYF
TGCACCAGCAGGCCCGGGATTTGGGTGGCCAAAAACATTCAGTACTTC
>TRBV9|.|TRBJ2-2|.
CASSYASWGELFF
TGTGCCAGCAGCTACGCTAGTTGGGGGGAGCTGTTTTTT
>TRBV7-9|.|TRBJ1-6|TRBD1
CASSLQGGVSPLHF
TGTGCCAGCAGCTTACAGGGGGGCGTTTCACCCCTCCACTTT
>TRBV4-1|.|TRBJ2-1|.
CASSQGLASSYNEQFF
TGCGCCAGCAGCCAAGGCCTAGCGAGCTCCTACAATGAGCAGTTCTTC
>TRBV1|.|TRBJ2-7|.
CTSSQEREREVSYEQYF
TGCACCAGCAGCCAAGAGAGGGAGCGGGAGGTCTCCTACGAGCAGTACTTC
>TRBV10-2|.|TRBJ2-3|.
CATNRDTQYF
TGCGCCACGAACAGGGATACGCAGTATTTT
>TRBV27|.|TRBJ2-7|TRBD2
CASSFGAGEFAQYF
TGTGCCAGCAGTTTTGGAGCGGGGGAATTCGCGCAGTACTTC
>TRBV29-1|.|TRBJ2-1|TRBD1
CSVEGGIRQGHNRTLLYNEQFF
TGCAGCGTTGAAGGGGGGATACGACAGGGACATAATCGGACTTTACTATACAATGAGCAGTTCTTC
>TRBV6-4|.|TRBJ2-1|.
CASSPGQRNEQFF
TGTGCCAGCAGTCCCGGACAGCGGAATGAGCAGTTCTTC
>TRBV28|.|TRBJ2-1|TRBD2
CASSFTFSGNSYNEQFF
TGTGCCAGCAGTTTTACTTTTAGCGGGAACTCCTACAATGAGCAGTTCTTC
>TRBV6-5|.|TRBJ2-5|TRBD1
CASKGQGGETQYF
TGTGCCAGCAAGGGACAGGGAGGCGAGACCCAGTACTTC
>TRBV2|.|TRBJ1-2|.
CASSGQVYGYTF
TGTGCCAGCAGTGGACAGGTCTATGGCTACACCTTC
>TRBV4-3|.|TRBJ2-1|TRBD2
CASSRGGSSYNEQFF
TGCGCCAGCAGCCGGGGCGGGAGCTCCTACAATGAGCAGTTCTTC